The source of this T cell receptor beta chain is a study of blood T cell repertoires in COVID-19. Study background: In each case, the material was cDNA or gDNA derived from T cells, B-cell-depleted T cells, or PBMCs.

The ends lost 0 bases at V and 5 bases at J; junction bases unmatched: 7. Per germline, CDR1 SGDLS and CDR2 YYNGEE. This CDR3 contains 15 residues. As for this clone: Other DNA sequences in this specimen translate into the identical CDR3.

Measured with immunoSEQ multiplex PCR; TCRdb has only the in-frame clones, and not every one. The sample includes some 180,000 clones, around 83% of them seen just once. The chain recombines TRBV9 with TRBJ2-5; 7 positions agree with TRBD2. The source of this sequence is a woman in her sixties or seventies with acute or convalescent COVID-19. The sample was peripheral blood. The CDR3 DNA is TGTGCCAGCAGCGTAGATTCAGGGCGGGGGGAGACCCAGTACTTC. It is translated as CASSVDSGRGETQYF.